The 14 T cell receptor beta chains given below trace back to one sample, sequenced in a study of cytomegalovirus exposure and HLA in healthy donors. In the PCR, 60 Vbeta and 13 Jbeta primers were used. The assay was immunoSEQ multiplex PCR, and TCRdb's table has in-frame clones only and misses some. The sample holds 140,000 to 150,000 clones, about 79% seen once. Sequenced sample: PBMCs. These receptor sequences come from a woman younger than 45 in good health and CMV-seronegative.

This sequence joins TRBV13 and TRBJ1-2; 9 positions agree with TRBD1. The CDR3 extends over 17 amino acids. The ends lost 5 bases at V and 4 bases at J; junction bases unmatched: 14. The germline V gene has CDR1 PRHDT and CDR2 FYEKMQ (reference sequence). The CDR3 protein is CASSLPSGGGQGYGYTF. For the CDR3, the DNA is TGTGCCAGCAGCCTCCCCAGCGGCGGGGGACAGGGCTATGGCTACACCTTC.

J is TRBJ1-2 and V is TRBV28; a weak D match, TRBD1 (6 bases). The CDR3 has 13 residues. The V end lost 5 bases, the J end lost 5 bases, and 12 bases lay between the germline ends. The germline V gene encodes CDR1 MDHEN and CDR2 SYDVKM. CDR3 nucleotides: TGTGCCAGCAGTATCACAGGGAAATATGGCTACACCTTC. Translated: CASSITGKYGYTF.

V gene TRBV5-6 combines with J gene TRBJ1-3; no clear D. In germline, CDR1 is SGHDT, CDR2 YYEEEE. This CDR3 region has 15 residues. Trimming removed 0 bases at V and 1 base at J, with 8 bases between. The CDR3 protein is CASSLAELSGNTIYF. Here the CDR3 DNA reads TGTGCCAGCAGCTTGGCTGAACTTTCTGGAAACACCATATATTTT.

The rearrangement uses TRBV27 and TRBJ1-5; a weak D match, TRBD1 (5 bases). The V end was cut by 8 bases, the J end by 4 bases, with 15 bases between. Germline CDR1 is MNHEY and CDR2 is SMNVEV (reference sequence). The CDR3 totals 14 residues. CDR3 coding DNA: TGTGCCAGCTCACTGCGGGAGGGGAATCAGCCCCAGCATTTT. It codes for CASSLREGNQPQHF.

The CDR3 spells CASSLLRSTDTQYF. CDR3 bases: TGCGCCAGCAGCTTATTGCGGAGCACAGATACGCAGTATTTT. This chain links TRBV5-1 with TRBJ2-3, with no clear D. The CDR3 loop spans 14 amino acids. Looked up from germline, CDR1 is SGHRS and CDR2 is YFSETQ. V gave up 2 bases and J gave up 0 bases, with 7 bases separating them.

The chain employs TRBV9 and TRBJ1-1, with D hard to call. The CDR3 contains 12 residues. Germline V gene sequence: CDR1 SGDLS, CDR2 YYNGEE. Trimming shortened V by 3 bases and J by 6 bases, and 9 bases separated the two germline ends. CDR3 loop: CASSGGSPEAFF. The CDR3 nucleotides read TGTGCCAGCAGCGGTGGCTCCCCTGAAGCTTTCTTT.

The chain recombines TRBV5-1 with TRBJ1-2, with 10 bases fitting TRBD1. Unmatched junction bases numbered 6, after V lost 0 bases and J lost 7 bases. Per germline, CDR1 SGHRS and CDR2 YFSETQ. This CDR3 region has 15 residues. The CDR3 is CASSLDPGTGVGYTF. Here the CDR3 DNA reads TGCGCCAGCAGCTTGGACCCCGGGACAGGGGTTGGCTACACCTTC.

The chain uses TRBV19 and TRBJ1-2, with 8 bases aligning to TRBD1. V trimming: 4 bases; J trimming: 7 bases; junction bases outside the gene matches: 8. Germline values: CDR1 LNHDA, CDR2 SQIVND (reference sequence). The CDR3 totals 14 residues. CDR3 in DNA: TGTGCCAGTAGTACCGGAAGGACAGGGTCTGGCTACACCTTC. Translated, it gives CASSTGRTGSGYTF.

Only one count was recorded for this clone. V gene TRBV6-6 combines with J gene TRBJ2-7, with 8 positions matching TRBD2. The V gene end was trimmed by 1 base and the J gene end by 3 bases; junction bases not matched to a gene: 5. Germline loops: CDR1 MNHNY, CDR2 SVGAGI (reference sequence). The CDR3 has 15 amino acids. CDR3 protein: CASSYYSGTLYEQYF. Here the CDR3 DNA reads TGTGCCAGCAGTTACTATAGCGGGACCCTCTACGAGCAGTACTTC.

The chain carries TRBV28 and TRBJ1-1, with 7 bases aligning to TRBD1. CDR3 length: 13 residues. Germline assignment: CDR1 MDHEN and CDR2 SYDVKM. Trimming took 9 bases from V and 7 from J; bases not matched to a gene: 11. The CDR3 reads CASTLGTVIEAFF. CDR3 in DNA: TGTGCCAGTACGTTGGGGACAGTAATTGAAGCTTTCTTT.

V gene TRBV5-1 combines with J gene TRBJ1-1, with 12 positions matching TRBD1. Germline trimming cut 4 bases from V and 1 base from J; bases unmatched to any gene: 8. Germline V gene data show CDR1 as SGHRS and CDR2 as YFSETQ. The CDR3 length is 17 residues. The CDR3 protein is CASSIGTGGIRNTEAFF. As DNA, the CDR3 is TGCGCCAGCAGCATCGGGACAGGGGGCATAAGGAACACTGAAGCTTTCTTT.

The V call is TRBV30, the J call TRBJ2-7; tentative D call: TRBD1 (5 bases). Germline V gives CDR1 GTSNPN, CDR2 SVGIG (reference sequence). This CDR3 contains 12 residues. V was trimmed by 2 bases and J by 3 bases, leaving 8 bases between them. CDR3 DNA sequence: TGTGCCTGGAGTCTAGGGGACTACGAGCAGTACTTC. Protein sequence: CAWSLGDYEQYF.

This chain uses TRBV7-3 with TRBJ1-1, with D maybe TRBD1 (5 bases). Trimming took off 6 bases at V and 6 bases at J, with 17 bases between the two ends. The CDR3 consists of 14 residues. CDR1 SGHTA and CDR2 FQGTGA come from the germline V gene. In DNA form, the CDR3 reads TGTGCCAGCAGGTCCGGTGGGGGGTTCTCTGAAGCTTTCTTT. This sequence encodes CASRSGGGFSEAFF. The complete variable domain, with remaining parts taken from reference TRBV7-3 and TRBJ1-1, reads GAGVSQTPSNKVTEKGKYVELRCDPISGHTALYWYRQSLGQGPEFLIYFQGTGAADDSGLPNDRFFAVRPEGSVSTLKIQRTERGDSAVYLCASRSGGGFSEAFFGQGTRLTVV.

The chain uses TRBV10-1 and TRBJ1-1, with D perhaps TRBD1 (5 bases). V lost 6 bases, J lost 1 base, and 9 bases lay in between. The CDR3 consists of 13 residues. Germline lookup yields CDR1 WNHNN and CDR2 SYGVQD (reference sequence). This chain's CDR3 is CASRDTGNTEAFF. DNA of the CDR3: TGCGCCAGCAGGGACACAGGGAACACTGAAGCTTTCTTT.